The 15 T cell receptor beta chains below were found in one sample sequenced in a study of blood T cell repertoires in COVID-19. Method: immunoSEQ multiplex PCR; TCRdb's copy keeps in-frame clones and lacks some. The table shows under 300,000 clones, with around 84% occurring only once. The sample comprised peripheral blood. All receptors derive from a woman aged 70-85 years with active or convalescent COVID-19.

This clone was counted once. The V call is TRBV4-1, the J call TRBJ1-4; 7 nucleotides match TRBD1. With 5 bases clipped from V and 3 bases from J, the junction kept 9 bases outside the gene matches. CDR1 and CDR2 (germline): MGHRA, YSYEKL. This CDR3 has 16 residues. CDR3 bases: TGCGCCAGCAGCAAACGACAGGGATTTCCTAATGAAAAACTGTTTTTT. Amino acid sequence: CASSKRQGFPNEKLFF.

The chain uses TRBV6-2 or TRBV6-3 and TRBJ1-5, with 7 bases matching TRBD1. Germline V lookup: CDR1 MNHEY, CDR2 SVGEGT. The CDR3 is 18 residues long. Trimming removed 4 bases from V and 0 bases from J; junction bases left unmatched: 12. The CDR3, as DNA: TGTGCCAGCAGTTTTTATATGGGACAGATTAATAGCAATCAGCCCCAGCATTTT. It encodes CASSFYMGQINSNQPQHF.

The gene calls are TRBV11-1 and TRBJ1-6; TRBD1 matches 8 bases. CDR1 is SGHAT and CDR2 is FQDESV in the germline V gene (reference sequence). Trimming took 5 bases from V and 9 from J; bases not matched to a gene: 9. The CDR3 spans 15 residues. CDR3 region: CASSPRTGRASPLHF. The CDR3 DNA reads TGTGCCAGCAGCCCTAGGACAGGGCGGGCTTCACCCCTCCACTTT.

This chain connects TRBV4-2 to TRBJ2-1; D might be TRBD2 (7 bases). The CDR3 loop spans 16 amino acids. Germline V lookup: CDR1 LGHNA, CDR2 YNFKEQ. The V and J ends lost 0 bases and 4 bases respectively, with 13 bases between them. In DNA, the CDR3 is TGTGCCAGCAGCCAAGACCCAGGGAGGGGGTACAATGAGCAGTTCTTC. Amino acid sequence: CASSQDPGRGYNEQFF.

At least ten counts were recorded for this clone. The V call is TRBV10-3, the J call TRBJ1-1; 9 positions match TRBD1. This CDR3 contains 14 residues. Germline CDR1 is ENHRY and CDR2 is SYGVKD. The V segment lost 6 bases and the J segment 4 bases; nucleotides outside the gene matches: 6. CDR3 sequence: CAIRGGQGATEAFF. CDR3 DNA sequence: TGTGCCATCAGGGGGGGACAGGGAGCCACTGAAGCTTTCTTT.

Only a few counts were recorded for this clone. This chain joins TRBV28 and TRBJ1-1, with D unresolved. This CDR3 has 13 residues. With 2 bases removed from V and 10 bases from J, the gap between germline ends came to 14 bases. Germline V gene sequence: CDR1 MDHEN, CDR2 SYDVKM. The DNA for the CDR3 is TGTGCCAGCAGTTTAAGACTGTGGGTTGGAGCTTTCTTT. This translates into CASSLRLWVGAFF.

The chain has TRBV5-6 and TRBJ1-5; TRBD1 might be the D (5 bases). The CDR3 is 14 amino acids. Per germline, CDR1 SGHDT and CDR2 YYEEEE. V was trimmed by 2 bases and J by 3 bases, leaving 9 bases between them. The CDR3 region is CASSLGHINQPQHF. The CDR3 bases are TGTGCCAGCAGCTTAGGACACATCAATCAGCCCCAGCATTTT.

The chain has TRBV5-1 and TRBJ1-1; 10 positions agree with TRBD1. The trim removed 3 bases at V and 10 bases at J, leaving 12 bases unmatched. Germline-derived CDR1 and CDR2 are SGHRS and YFSETQ. The CDR3 has 15 amino acids. Written as DNA, the CDR3 is TGCGCCAGCAGCTCCGGGACAGGGGCGTCAATTATAGCTTTCTTT. Translation: CASSSGTGASIIAFF. Supplemented by reference TRBV5-1 and TRBJ1-1, the full variable domain reads KAGVTQTPRYLIKTRGQQVTLSCSPISGHRSVSWYQQTPGQGLQFLFEYFSETQRNKGNFPGRFSGRQFSNSRSEMNVSTLELGDSALYLCASSSGTGASIIAFFGQGTRLTVV.

The V call is TRBV18, the J call TRBJ1-2; D is ambiguous. Germline CDR1 KGHSH, CDR2 LQKENI. This CDR3 contains 13 residues. V was trimmed by 5 bases and J by 3 bases, leaving 10 bases between them. CDR3 in DNA: TGTGCCAGCTCAGGCGACTACGACTATGGCTACACCTTC. Protein product: CASSGDYDYGYTF.

The rearrangement links TRBV7-2 to TRBJ1-1; a possible D gene is TRBD1 (6 bases). Trimming took off 4 bases at V and 3 bases at J, with 12 bases between the two ends. Germline V lookup: CDR1 SGHTA, CDR2 FQGNSA. The CDR3 runs 14 residues. DNA of the CDR3: TGTGCCAGCAGCTCGACAGGCGGTGACACTGAAGCTTTCTTT. It is translated as CASSSTGGDTEAFF.

The chain joins TRBV5-1 to TRBJ1-6, with 7 bases aligning to TRBD1. Germline CDR1 and CDR2: SGHRS and YFSETQ. V shed 3 bases, J shed 8 bases, and the junction held 11 bases outside the gene matches. This CDR3 contains 16 residues. In nucleotides, the CDR3 is TGCGCCAGCAGCTCCCAAACAGGGGATAGGGATTCACCCCTCCACTTT. Translated, it gives CASSSQTGDRDSPLHF.

The V gene is TRBV28, the J gene TRBJ2-1; 9 nucleotides line up with TRBD2. The V segment lost 4 bases and the J segment 3 bases; nucleotides outside the gene matches: 10. Germline loops: CDR1 MDHEN, CDR2 SYDVKM. CDR3 length: 17 residues. CDR3 protein: CASSWGRVAGVYNEQFF. In DNA, the CDR3 is TGTGCCAGCAGTTGGGGAAGGGTAGCGGGGGTCTACAATGAGCAGTTCTTC.

The V call is TRBV7-2, the J call TRBJ2-7, with D perhaps TRBD2 (5 bases). CDR1 SGHTA and CDR2 FQGNSA come from the germline V gene. The V gene lost 1 base and the J gene lost 0 bases, with 7 bases spanning the gap. CDR3 length: 14 amino acids. CDR3 in DNA: TGTGCCAGCAGCTTAGAAGCGGACTCCTACGAGCAGTACTTC. It is translated as CASSLEADSYEQYF.

This clone has only one observation. The CDR3 coding sequence is TGTGCCAGCAGCCAAGATAACAGGGTTAACTATGGCTACACCTTC. It encodes CASSQDNRVNYGYTF. J is TRBJ1-2 and V is TRBV3-1 (or the pseudogene TRBV3-2); D is possibly TRBD1 (6 bases). Germline lookup yields CDR1 LGHDT and CDR2 YNNKEL (reference sequence). The CDR3 spans 15 residues. Trimming took off 0 bases at V and 1 base at J, with 9 bases between the two ends.

V is TRBV19 and J is TRBJ1-5; D is unresolved. This CDR3 region has 15 residues. Deletions cut 3 bases from V and 0 bases from J, with 9 bases between. Germline V gene lookup returns CDR1 LNHDA and CDR2 SQIVND (reference sequence). The CDR3 DNA reads TGTGCCAGTAGTATGGTGCCCAGTAGCAATCAGCCCCAGCATTTT. It is translated as CASSMVPSSNQPQHF.